These 18 T cell receptor beta chains were all obtained from the same sample, sequenced in a study of T cell clonotyping in hematopoietic cell transplantation. TCRdb's table, derived via immunoSEQ multiplex PCR, lists solely in-frame clones and lacks some. The sample shows approximately 26,000 clones, roughly 88% of them seen only once. Time point specified: recipient sample about 28 days before transplant, after cytoreduction. The sample was peripheral blood mononuclear cells, taken before stem cell transplant. The receptors were gathered from a woman aged 60 to 75 with acute myeloid leukemia. Some clones in this sample may be carry-over from other donors' samples.

This clone has more than one count but fewer than ten. V and J are TRBV5-4 and TRBJ2-5; no clear D. CDR1 is SGHNT and CDR2 is YYREEE in the germline V gene (reference sequence). Trimming removed 0 bases from V and 7 bases from J, with 16 bases in between. The CDR3 has 15 amino acids. This chain's CDR3 is CASSLDPGREGTQYF. The CDR3 nucleotides read TGTGCCAGCAGCTTGGACCCGGGCCGAGAAGGGACCCAGTACTTC.

The chain uses TRBV9 and TRBJ2-5; D is unclear. Germline V lookup: CDR1 SGDLS, CDR2 YYNGEE. CDR3 size: 13 residues. V lost 0 bases, J lost 5 bases, and 8 bases lay in between. The CDR3 here is CASSVGTKETQYF. CDR3 coding DNA: TGTGCCAGCAGCGTAGGTACGAAGGAGACCCAGTACTTC.

This sequence joins TRBV5-1 and TRBJ2-7; 7 bases line up with TRBD2. This CDR3 is built from 16 residues. CDR1 is SGHRS, CDR2 YFSETQ, per germline. The V segment lost 4 bases and the J segment 2 bases; nucleotides outside the gene matches: 12. CDR3 DNA sequence: TGCGCCAGCAGCCTCACATTAGCGGGCGGAACCTACGAGCAGTACTTC. This translates into CASSLTLAGGTYEQYF.

The chain combines TRBV7-3 with TRBJ2-5; possibly TRBD1 for D (6 bases). V lost 4 bases, J lost 5 bases, and 14 bases lay in between. The CDR3 extends over 14 amino acids. The germline gives CDR1 SGHTA, CDR2 FQGTGA. The chain's CDR3 is CASSSAVRGETQYF. The CDR3 bases are TGTGCCAGCAGCTCCGCCGTGAGGGGGGAGACCCAGTACTTC.

As concerns this clone: Its ends do not fully match the called genes, so a read error is possible. The gene calls are TRBV6-6 and TRBJ2-5; either TRBD1 or TRBD2 may supply D (5 bases each). CDR1 MNHNY and CDR2 SVGAGI come from the germline V gene (reference sequence). This CDR3 comprises 12 residues. CDR3 bases: TGTGCCAGCAGCCCCACCGGGACGACCGGGGACTTC. Encoded protein: CASSPTGTTGDF.

V and J are TRBV6-6 and TRBJ2-5; 7 bases fit TRBD1. This CDR3 spans 15 amino acids. Trimming cost V 7 bases and J 5 bases; bases outside gene matches: 13. Germline V gene data show CDR1 as MNHNY and CDR2 as SVGAGI (reference sequence). CDR3 sequence (DNA): TGTGCCAGCAACGACCGACAGGGCGGTAGGGAGACCCAGTACTTC. Protein: CASNDRQGGRETQYF.

V is TRBV4-3 and J is TRBJ2-3, with a tentative D call TRBD1 (6 bases). This CDR3 has 16 residues. CDR1 and CDR2 (germline): LGHNA, YSLEER. Trimming took off 1 base at V and 0 bases at J, with 11 bases between the two ends. CDR3 region: CASSQGQRGSTDTQYF. The CDR3 DNA reads TGCGCCAGCAGCCAAGGTCAGAGGGGGAGCACAGATACGCAGTATTTT.

In nucleotides, the CDR3 is TGTGCCAGCAGCTTGACGTATGGCTACACCTTC. Amino acid sequence: CASSLTYGYTF. The gene calls are TRBV7-2 and TRBJ1-2, with no clear D. CDR3 length equals 11 residues. CDR1 SGHTA and CDR2 FQGNSA come from the germline V gene. With 3 bases removed from V and 5 bases from J, the gap between germline ends came to 4 bases.

This clone is medium-sized in the sample. The chain joins TRBV19 to TRBJ1-2; possible D gene TRBD1, 6 bases. V lost 0 bases and J 8 bases, leaving 13 bases between the germline ends. Germline V gene lookup returns CDR1 LNHDA and CDR2 SQIVND (reference sequence). The CDR3 spans 14 residues. The CDR3: CASSIETQGGGYTF. Written as DNA, the CDR3 is TGTGCCAGTAGTATAGAGACACAGGGCGGCGGCTACACCTTC. Together with reference TRBV19 and TRBJ1-2, the CDR3 gives the full variable domain: DGGITQSPKYLFRKEGQNVTLSCEQNLNHDAMYWYRQDPGQGLRLIYYSQIVNDFQKGDIAEGYSVSREKKESFPLTVTSAQKNPTAFYLCASSIETQGGGYTFGSGTRLTVV.

V and J are TRBV7-2 and TRBJ2-3; no firm D call. The CDR3 runs 15 residues. Germline V gives CDR1 SGHTA, CDR2 FQGNSA. V shed 6 bases and J shed 4 bases, with 17 bases lying between them. This CDR3 reads CASRYPFRLPDTQYF. The CDR3 nucleotides are TGTGCCAGCAGGTACCCGTTCCGGCTTCCAGATACGCAGTATTTT.

The chain carries TRBV7-8 and TRBJ2-3, with 8 positions matching TRBD2. Germline V gene data show CDR1 as SGHVS and CDR2 as FQNEAQ. The J segment lost 4 bases and the V segment lost 3 bases, leaving 6 bases of the junction unmatched. The CDR3 runs to 15 residues. This CDR3 reads CASSFDTSGSDTQYF. In nucleotides, the CDR3 is TGTGCCAGCAGCTTTGATACTAGCGGATCAGATACGCAGTATTTT. Full variable domain (missing parts from reference TRBV7-8 and TRBJ2-3): GAGVSQSPRYKVAKRGQDVALRCDPISGHVSLFWYQQALGQGPEFLTYFQNEAQLDKSGLPSDRFFAERPEGSVSTLKIQRTQQEDSAVYLCASSFDTSGSDTQYFGPGTRLTVL.

This chain uses TRBV7-2 with TRBJ1-2; perhaps TRBD1 as D (5 bases). V was cut by 0 bases and J by 5 bases, with 10 bases left in between. The CDR3 length is 14 residues. Germline loops: CDR1 SGHTA, CDR2 FQGNSA. Written as DNA, the CDR3 is TGTGCCAGCAGCTTAGCGGGGGACGGTTATGGCTACACCTTC. It translates to CASSLAGDGYGYTF. Using reference TRBV7-2 and TRBJ1-2 for the parts outside the CDR3, the full variable domain is GAGVSQSPSNKVTEKGKDVELRCDPISGHTALYWYRQSLGQGLEFLIYFQGNSAPDKSGLPSDRFSAERTGGSVSTLTIQRTQQEDSAVYLCASSLAGDGYGYTFGSGTRLTVV.

This chain uses TRBV28 with TRBJ2-7; D tentatively reads TRBD1 or TRBD2 (5 bases each). CDR1 is MDHEN, CDR2 SYDVKM, per germline. Trimming pared 3 bases from V and 1 base from J, leaving 16 bases between. The CDR3 has 16 amino acids. The CDR3 region has the DNA TGTGCCAGCAGTTTTCCGGGGCTAGCCCCATCCTACGAGCAGTACTTC. This encodes CASSFPGLAPSYEQYF.

This clone appeared once. CDR3 in DNA: TGTGCCAGCAGCCCCACGGCAGGGATTCCCTACGAGCAGTACTTC. Encoded protein: CASSPTAGIPYEQYF. The chain combines TRBV27 with TRBJ2-7, with D perhaps TRBD1 (5 bases). The V and J ends lost 6 bases and 2 bases respectively, with 17 bases between them. The CDR3 runs to 15 residues. CDR1 MNHEY and CDR2 SMNVEV come from the germline V gene (reference sequence).

The chain uses TRBV27 and TRBJ2-7, with D possibly TRBD1 on 6 matching bases. Germline V lookup: CDR1 MNHEY, CDR2 SMNVEV (reference sequence). Trimming cost V 5 bases and J 0 bases, with 14 bases left between them. The CDR3 has 15 amino acids. The CDR3 here is CASSLLTGPSYEQYF. CDR3 nucleotide sequence: TGTGCCAGCAGTCTACTAACAGGGCCCTCCTACGAGCAGTACTTC.

Comments on this clone: At one end, the junction sequence differs from germline, possibly due to a read error. V and J are TRBV7-7 and TRBJ2-3, with 9 bases matching TRBD2. CDR3 length: 16 residues. Per the germline V gene, CDR1 is SSHAT and CDR2 is FNYEAQ (reference sequence). The CDR3 bases are TGTGCTAGCAGCTTAGGCGCGGGGGGGGGCACAGATACGCAGTATTTT. Residues: CASSLGAGGGTDTQYF.

V and J are TRBV5-1 and TRBJ2-7, with 10 bases aligning to TRBD1. The CDR3 has 15 residues. Germline lookup yields CDR1 SGHRS and CDR2 YFSETQ. J was trimmed by 7 bases and V by 3 bases; bases with no gene match: 10. The CDR3 reads CASSWTDRGLGEQYF. CDR3 nucleotide sequence: TGCGCCAGCAGCTGGACTGACAGGGGGCTTGGGGAGCAGTACTTC.

The rearrangement links TRBV29-1 to TRBJ1-4; 10 nucleotides agree with TRBD1. V lost 4 bases, J lost 6 bases, and 8 bases stayed unmatched. The CDR3 length is 15 residues. From germline, CDR1 is SQVTM and CDR2 ANQGSEA. The CDR3 is CSVAPWTGGDEKLFF. Written as DNA, the CDR3 is TGCAGCGTTGCTCCCTGGACAGGGGGGGATGAAAAACTGTTTTTT.